A single sample is the source of the 23 T cell receptor beta chains below, sequenced in a study of tumor-infiltrating lymphocytes in primary liver carcinoma. TCR beta cDNA was made from 400 to 500 ng total RNA with a constant-region primer. Three rounds of nested multiplex PCR with slightly modified ARM-PCR produced TCR beta libraries. Each of the first two PCR rounds ran about 9 cycles with TRBV1-TRBV30 forward and C-beta reverse primers. TCRdb independently ran MiXCR on the multiplex PCR reads; one entry per CDR3 protein. The sample shows approximately 73,000 distinct CDR3 sequences, 60% to 75% of them seen only once. Co-extraction yielded RNA and DNA from around 18-30 mg of unsorted bulk tissue. The material sequenced was liver tumor tissue from sampling region 4. Subset in this sample: tumor region T4, right-lateral pole. These receptors were obtained from a man between 40 and 49 years old with primary liver carcinoma and hepatitis B virus infection.

As concerns this clonotype: A junction boundary mismatches the germline segment, possibly from a read error. The J gene is TRBJ2-7, the V gene TRBV30; D not resolved. The germline V gene has CDR1 GTSNPN and CDR2 SVGIG (reference sequence). The CDR3 is 12 amino acids. CDR3 sequence: CGWSGYTYEQYF. The CDR3 coding sequence is TGTGGCTGGAGTGGTTACACCTACGAACAGTACTTC.

Details on this clonotype: As the CDR3 is not closed by the conserved phenylalanine or tryptophan, this likely results from a read error. The chain joins TRBV4-1 to TRBJ2-7; D is perhaps TRBD1 (5 bases). Germline CDR1 MGHRA, CDR2 YSYEKL. V gave up 0 bases and J gave up 3 bases, with 12 bases separating them. The CDR3 totals 15 residues. The CDR3 loop reads CASSQEYRSVYEQYL. DNA of the CDR3: TGCGCCAGCAGCCAAGAGTACAGGTCCGTCTACGAGCAGTACCTC.

In the case of this clonotype: Its ends do not fully match the called genes, so a read error is possible. The V and J genes are TRBV6-5 and TRBJ2-6, with D possibly matching TRBD1 (6 bases). The germline CDR1 and CDR2 sequences are MNHEY and SVGAGI. CDR3 size: 16 residues. The chain's CDR3 is CASRAVDRPGANVLTF. CDR3 coding DNA: TGTGCCAGCAGGGCAGTGGACAGACCCGGGGCTAACGTCCTGACTTTC.

Concerning this clonotype itself: A much larger clonotype is one base distant, so this may be a read error. J is TRBJ2-1 and V is TRBV6-1; 10 nucleotides line up with TRBD2. The CDR3 totals 16 residues. Per the germline V gene, CDR1 is MNHNS and CDR2 is SASEGT. V trimming: 6 bases; J trimming: 12 bases; junction bases outside the gene matches: 17. CDR3 in DNA: TGTGCCAGCAGCGCTAATCCCGGGACTAGCGAGGATGTGCAGTTCTTC. Residues: CASSANPGTSEDVQFF.

This clonotype was observed a few times. The chain combines TRBV19 with TRBJ2-2, with 8 positions matching TRBD2. The trim removed 8 bases at V and 0 bases at J, leaving 8 bases unmatched. Germline lookup yields CDR1 LNHDA and CDR2 SQIVND (reference sequence). The CDR3 covers 16 residues. CDR3: CASGSGGRPNTGELFF. CDR3 DNA: TGTGCCAGTGGTTCTGGCGGGAGGCCGAACACCGGGGAGCTGTTTTTT.

This clonotype has more than one count but fewer than ten. A junction end diverges from the germline sequence, so it may reflect a read error. The chain employs TRBV7-9 and TRBJ2-1, with TRBD1 identical over 10 bases. Germline lookup yields CDR1 SEHNR and CDR2 FQNEAQ (reference sequence). CDR3 length: 16 residues. This CDR3 reads CASIPSWTGGIDEQFF. The CDR3 region has the DNA TGTGCTAGCATCCCCTCCTGGACAGGGGGTATCGATGAGCAGTTCTTC.

With respect to this clonotype: One end of the junction fails to match germline, which may point to a read error. The chain combines TRBV4-1 with TRBJ2-2; D may match TRBD1 or TRBD2 (5 bases each). Germline CDR1 and CDR2: MGHRA and YSYEKL. The CDR3 totals 16 residues. In DNA form, the CDR3 reads TGTGCCAGCAGCCAAGTCGCGGCAGGGACCACCCGGGAGCTGTTTTTT. As protein: CASSQVAAGTTRELFF.

This chain uses TRBV29-1 with TRBJ2-1; 7 bases line up with TRBD1. This CDR3 comprises 14 residues. Germline CDR1 is SQVTM and CDR2 is ANQGSEA. The CDR3 protein is CTGLLGQWVDEQFF. DNA of the CDR3: TGCACCGGATTGCTGGGACAGTGGGTGGATGAGCAGTTCTTC.

With respect to this clonotype: A read error may produce the germline difference seen at one junction end. The chain has TRBV12-3 or TRBV12-4 and TRBJ2-7, with D possibly being TRBD1 (6 bases). This CDR3 region has 13 residues. The CDR3 is CGSSSGHGYEQYF. The CDR3 coding sequence is TGTGGCAGCAGTTCGGGACATGGTTACGAGCAGTACTTC.

As concerns this clonotype: The conserved final phenylalanine or tryptophan is absent from the CDR3, which likely points to a read error. The genes are TRBV4-1 and TRBJ2-3; weak D call: TRBD2 (5 bases). The CDR3 is 15 amino acids. In germline, CDR1 is MGHRA, CDR2 YSYEKL. CDR3 loop: CASSYTLAQSDTQYY. Written as DNA, the CDR3 is TGTGCCAGCAGCTACACTCTAGCCCAATCAGATACGCAGTATTAT.

This clonotype was seen more than once but under ten times. This may stem from a read error, because a much larger clone lies one nucleotide away. The J gene is TRBJ1-4, the V gene TRBV13; D gene uncertain. Germline V gene lookup returns CDR1 PRHDT and CDR2 FYEKMQ (reference sequence). This CDR3 region has 9 residues. Written as DNA, the CDR3 is TGTGCCAACAGCTTTGAACTGTTTTTT. Translated: CANSFELFF.

This chain links TRBV30 with TRBJ2-3; tentative D call: TRBD2 (5 bases). The CDR3 contains 14 residues. V dropped 0 bases and J dropped 5 bases, with 12 bases sitting between them. CDR1 is GTSNPN, CDR2 SVGIG, per germline (reference sequence). The CDR3 DNA reads as TGTGCCTGGAGTGTTGGAGTGAGGGAAGATACGCAGTATTTT. Translation gives CAWSVGVREDTQYF.

In the case of this clonotype: The junction departs from the called germline gene at one end, perhaps through a read error. The CDR3 DNA is TGTGCCAGCAACCAAGTGGGGCTCCTTAACTATGGCTACACCTTC. It is translated as CASNQVGLLNYGYTF. The V call is TRBV14, the J call TRBJ1-2, with D tentatively TRBD1 (5 bases). Per the germline V gene, CDR1 is SGHDN and CDR2 is FVKESK. This CDR3 region has 15 residues.

This clonotype was found once. The chain joins TRBV5-5 to TRBJ2-7; D is possibly TRBD1 (5 bases). Trimming took off 0 bases at V and 2 bases at J, with 18 bases between the two ends. Germline lookup yields CDR1 SGHKS and CDR2 YYEKEE (reference sequence). The CDR3 is made up of 17 amino acids. For the CDR3, the DNA is TGTGCCAGCAGCTTGGCCCCCCGGACAAGGGGAACCTACGAGCAGTACTTC. Translation gives CASSLAPRTRGTYEQYF.

Concerning this clonotype: The conserved phenylalanine or tryptophan is not found at the CDR3 terminus, so this likely reflects a read error. The gene calls are TRBV6-1 and TRBJ1-1; tentative D call: TRBD1 (6 bases). Germline CDR1 reads MNHNS; CDR2 reads SASEGT. The CDR3 covers 13 residues. The CDR3: CDSRPDSLTEAFL. As DNA, the CDR3 is TGTGACAGCAGGCCGGACAGTCTGACTGAAGCTTTCCTT.

Comments on this clonotype: Possible read error: a much larger clone is one base away. The chain links TRBV6-2 or TRBV6-3 to TRBJ2-2; 9 bases align to TRBD2. The germline V gene encodes CDR1 MNHEY and CDR2 SVGEGT. The CDR3 loop spans 16 amino acids. CDR3 in DNA: TGTACCAGCAGTTACCCGGGCGGGAGGGGGACCGGGGAGCTGTTTTTT. Protein product: CTSSYPGGRGTGELFF.

For this clonotype: This may be a read error, as it is one base from a much larger clone. This chain uses TRBV2 with TRBJ2-7; 10 positions agree with TRBD1. This CDR3 region has 14 residues. With V trimmed by 7 bases and J by 1 base, 4 bases remained unmatched. Looked up from germline, CDR1 is SNHLY and CDR2 is FYNNEI. CDR3 bases: TGTGCCAGCAATGACAGGGGGCATTCCTACGAGCAGTACTTC. Translating gives CASNDRGHSYEQYF.

This chain joins TRBV7-2 and TRBJ1-2, with D maybe TRBD1 (5 bases). Between the trimmed V and J ends, which lost 1 base and 10 bases, there was a span of 13 bases. This CDR3 is built from 13 residues. Germline V gene sequence: CDR1 SGHTA, CDR2 FQGNSA. CDR3 bases: TGTGCCAGCAGCTTAGTCAGGGACGATGACTACACCTTC. Protein product: CASSLVRDDDYTF.

Turning to this clonotype: As the CDR3 is not closed by the conserved phenylalanine or tryptophan, this likely results from a read error. This rearrangement joins TRBV5-4 to TRBJ2-5; 8 bases are a match to TRBD1. The germline V gene has CDR1 SGHNT and CDR2 YYREEE (reference sequence). J was trimmed by 2 bases and V by 5 bases; bases with no gene match: 2. The CDR3 has 13 residues. CDR3 sequence: CASRRDRQETQYS. CDR3 DNA sequence: TGTGCCAGCAGGCGGGACAGGCAAGAGACCCAGTACTCC.

Worth noting for this clonotype: The germline gene is not matched at one end of the junction; a read error may be the cause. CDR3 region: CVSNIDRGIQYF. The DNA for the CDR3 is TGTGTCAGCAACATCGACAGGGGCATTCAATACTTC. The chain employs TRBV11-2 and TRBJ2-4; TRBD1 matches at 8 bases. Germline CDR1 reads SGHAT; CDR2 reads FQNNGV. This CDR3 spans 12 amino acids.

Notes on this clonotype: This may stem from a read error, because a much larger clone lies one nucleotide away. This chain uses TRBV28 with TRBJ2-1, with D possibly TRBD1 on 5 matching bases. V lost 7 bases and J lost 3, with 13 bases in between. The CDR3 is made up of 14 amino acids. Germline assignment: CDR1 MDHEN and CDR2 SYDVKM. In DNA, the CDR3 is TGTGCCAGCACGGTAGCAGGGTTCTACAATGAGCAGTTCTTC. It translates to CASTVAGFYNEQFF.

About this clonotype: Germline is not matched at one junction end, which may reflect a read error. The chain couples TRBV6-6 to TRBJ2-2; a weak D match, TRBD1 (7 bases). This CDR3 spans 15 amino acids. Germline V gives CDR1 MNHNY, CDR2 SVGAGI (reference sequence). The CDR3 loop is CTSMRQGGNTGELFF. CDR3 nucleotide sequence: TGTACCAGCATGAGACAGGGAGGGAACACCGGGGAGCTGTTTTTT.

The chain couples TRBV10-3 to TRBJ1-5; D unresolved. This CDR3 has 14 residues. Germline CDR1 reads ENHRY; CDR2 reads SYGVKD. The CDR3 DNA sequence: TGTGTCATTCCCGACCGGAATAGCAATCAGCCCCAGCATTTT. This gives the protein CVIPDRNSNQPQHF.